The rows below give T cell receptor beta chains drawn from one sample of a study of CD8+CD57+ T cells in acquired aplastic anemia. A single record per CDR3 protein comes from TCRdb applying MiXCR to the reads. Found here are around 200,000 distinct CDR3 sequences, around 59% of them singletons; the top ten hold roughly 15%. Sequencing was performed on sorted CD4+, CD8+, or CD8+CD57+ T cells (not recorded which) from PBMCs. The source of these receptors is a human donor in good health, serving as a control. Both conserved end residues are part of each CDR3. Fields, in order: J gene, clone size, D gene, V gene, CDR3 DNA, CDR3 protein. A D gene is named only where the DNA matches it firmly. Clone size appears in some rows only: once, few, many, or a class for an expanded clone.

TRBJ1-1 | many | NA | TRBV9 | TGTGCCAGCAGCAAGTACTTAGCAGAACTGAACACTGAAGCTTTCTTT | CASSKYLAELNTEAFF
TRBJ2-1 | NA | NA | TRBV19 | TGTGCCAGTACCCTCGCAAACGGGGCGATGGGGTCGACTGAGCAGTTCTTC | CASTLANGAMGSTEQFF
TRBJ1-2 | NA | TRBD1 | TRBV29-1 | TGCAGCACCCTATCCGGGACAGCCAACTATGGCTACACCTTC | CSTLSGTANYGYTF
TRBJ2-6 | NA | TRBD1 | TRBV10-2 | TGCGCCACAATCACCGGGACAGGGGGGGCTGGGGCCAACGTCCTGACTTTC | CATITGTGGAGANVLTF
TRBJ2-7 | many | NA | TRBV4-3 | TGCGCCAGCAGCCAAGAATGGGGGTACGTTTCCTACGAGCAGTACTTC | CASSQEWGYVSYEQYF
TRBJ2-3 | NA | TRBD1 | TRBV6-2/TRBV6-3 | TGTGCCTCGAGACGAGGGGGCCCCGGGACAGATACGCAGTATTTT | CASRRGGPGTDTQYF
TRBJ1-2 | NA | NA | TRBV10-3 | TGTGCCAGCAGAATCGGGGGGGGCCGGGAGTCGGATGGCTACACCTTC | CASRIGGGRESDGYTF
TRBJ1-4 | many | TRBD1 | TRBV12-3/TRBV12-4 | TGTGCCAGCACCGACAGGGTTCGCGACAAACTGTTTTTT | CASTDRVRDKLFF
TRBJ1-2 | many | NA | TRBV12-3/TRBV12-4 | TGTGCCAGCAGTTTAAGCCTGGGACTGGAGGGCTACACCTTC | CASSLSLGLEGYTF
TRBJ1-1 | NA | NA | TRBV11-2 | TGTGCCAGCAGCTTACCCCCCCCGGGCGGGACGGTTGAAAACACTGAAGCTTTCTTT | CASSLPPPGGTVENTEAFF
TRBJ1-2 | many | NA | TRBV19 | TGTGCCAGTACCAGGAACTGGGACGGCTACACCTTC | CASTRNWDGYTF
TRBJ2-7 | NA | NA | TRBV2 | TGTGCCAGCGGTAGCAGTTTTTCGGTCGAGCAGTACTTC | CASGSSFSVEQYF
TRBJ2-3 | NA | TRBD2 | TRBV15 | TGTGCCACCAGCAGAGCTAGCGGGGGCACAGATACGCAGTATTTT | CATSRASGGTDTQYF
TRBJ1-6 | NA | TRBD1 | TRBV14 | TGTGCCAGCAGCCAAGATAGGGGGCTGGGAGGTTCACCCCTCCACTTT | CASSQDRGLGGSPLHF
TRBJ2-1 | NA | TRBD2 | TRBV7-2 | TGTGCCAGCAGCTTAGTGGCTAGCGGGCTATACAATGAGCAGTTCTTC | CASSLVASGLYNEQFF
TRBJ1-1 | NA | NA | TRBV2 | TGTGCCAGCAGTGAAGGGGCGGGTGAGGCTTTCTTT | CASSEGAGEAFF
TRBJ1-1 | NA | NA | TRBV24-1 | TGTGCCACCAGTGAAGCACAGGGAACTGAAGCTTTCTTT | CATSEAQGTEAFF
TRBJ2-1 | many | NA | TRBV2 | TGTGCCAGCAGCATGGGGGGTTACAATGAGCAGTTCTTC | CASSMGGYNEQFF
TRBJ2-3 | NA | NA | TRBV5-4 | TGTGCCAGCAGCAACGGGACGACAGATACGCAGTATTTT | CASSNGTTDTQYF
TRBJ1-3 | many | TRBD1 | TRBV20-1 | TGCAGTGCCCTCAGGGGGTTGGGGGGAAACACCATATATTTT | CSALRGLGGNTIYF
TRBJ1-2 | NA | NA | TRBV7-9 | TGTGCCAGCAGCTTAGCGGGGATGGAGTGGTATGGCTACACCTTC | CASSLAGMEWYGYTF
TRBJ2-7 | NA | TRBD2 | TRBV10-3 | TGTGCCAGCAGGGCCGGGACTAGCGGAACCTACGAGCAGTACTTC | CASRAGTSGTYEQYF
TRBJ2-7 | NA | TRBD2 | TRBV29-1 | TGCAGCTCCAGGGAGGGGTGGAAGGACGAGCAGTACTTC | CSSREGWKDEQYF
TRBJ2-7 | few | TRBD1 | TRBV19 | TGTGCCAGTAGTATAGCCGGGACAGGGGTCTCCTACGAGCAGTACTTC | CASSIAGTGVSYEQYF